Included here is one T cell receptor beta chain sequence, with context. The data were obtained in a study of blood T cell repertoires in COVID-19. Study in general: Sample material is recorded as cDNA or gDNA derived from T cells, B-cell-depleted T cells, or PBMCs.

CDR3 length: 18 residues. J was trimmed by 4 bases and V by 0 bases; bases with no gene match: 8. Germline loops: CDR1 MNHEY, CDR2 SVGEGT. Data came from immunoSEQ multiplex PCR; TCRdb stores just in-frame clones and leaves some out. This sample has 150,000 to 200,000 clones, with 70% to 90% found just once. The receptor comes from a human donor in a cohort sampled during active COVID-19. The specimen was peripheral blood. The gene calls are TRBV6-2 or TRBV6-3 and TRBJ1-5, with 11 bases identical to TRBD1. CDR3 sequence (DNA): TGTGCCAGCAGTTACTCCCCGGGACAGGGGGTCCGGAATCAGCCCCAGCATTTT. Encoded protein: CASSYSPGQGVRNQPQHF.